This T cell receptor (beta chain) came from a study of HIV-infected patients and healthy controls. About 540 ng RNA was reverse transcribed with alpha and beta constant-region primers. Using multiplexing indices, alpha and beta chain libraries were generated apart by chain-specific third strand synthesis. Each cDNA molecule was barcoded, and a single primer pair amplified each chain. Ligation attached cDNA to a 5' RACE adapter that carried a random hexamer and SP2 site. TCRdb redid the calling of the 5' RACE reads with MiXCR, one entry per CDR3 protein. The sample lists some 19,000 distinct CDR3 sequences; around a tenth were seen once. Whole blood was used without fractionation, so all unsorted peripheral T cells were included. This clonotype is medium-sized within its sample. The CDR3 has 13 amino acids. J lost 5 bases, V lost 2 bases, and 5 bases had no gene match. Germline assignment: CDR1 SQVTM and CDR2 ANQGSEA.

The receptor comes from an adult in good health. The V and J genes are TRBV29-1 and TRBJ2-5, with 7 bases that match TRBD2. Sequencing was carried out using blood. The CDR3 DNA sequence: TGCAGCGTTGAACGGGGGAGGGCGGAGACCCAGTACTTC. Translating it yields CSVERGRAETQYF.